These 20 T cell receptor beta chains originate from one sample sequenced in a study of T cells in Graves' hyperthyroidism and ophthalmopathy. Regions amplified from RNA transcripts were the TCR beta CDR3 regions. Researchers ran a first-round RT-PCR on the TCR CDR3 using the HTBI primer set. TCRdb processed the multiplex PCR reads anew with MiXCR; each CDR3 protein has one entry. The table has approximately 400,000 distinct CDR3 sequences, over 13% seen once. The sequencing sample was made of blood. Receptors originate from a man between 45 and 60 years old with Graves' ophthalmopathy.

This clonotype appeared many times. As DNA, the CDR3 is TGCAGTGGGACTAGCGGGCGTGATACGCAGTATTTT. It specifies CSGTSGRDTQYF. The chain links TRBV20-1 to TRBJ2-3; 11 bases map to TRBD2. The CDR3 runs to 12 residues. Trimming cost V 7 bases and J 6 bases; bases outside gene matches: 3. The germline V gene encodes CDR1 DFQATT and CDR2 SNEGSKA (reference sequence).

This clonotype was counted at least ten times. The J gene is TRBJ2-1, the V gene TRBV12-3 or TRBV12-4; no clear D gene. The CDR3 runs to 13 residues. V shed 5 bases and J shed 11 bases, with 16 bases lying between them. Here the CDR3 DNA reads TGTGCCAGCAGTCCCCGAGAACTGGCTAAGCAGTTCTTC. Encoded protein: CASSPRELAKQFF.

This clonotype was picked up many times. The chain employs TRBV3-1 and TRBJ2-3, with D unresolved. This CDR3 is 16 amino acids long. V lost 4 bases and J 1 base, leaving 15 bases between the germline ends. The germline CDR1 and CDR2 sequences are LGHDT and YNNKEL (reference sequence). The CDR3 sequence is CASSPKTAGGTDTQYF. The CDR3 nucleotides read TGTGCCAGCAGCCCGAAGACGGCTGGGGGCACAGATACGCAGTATTTT.

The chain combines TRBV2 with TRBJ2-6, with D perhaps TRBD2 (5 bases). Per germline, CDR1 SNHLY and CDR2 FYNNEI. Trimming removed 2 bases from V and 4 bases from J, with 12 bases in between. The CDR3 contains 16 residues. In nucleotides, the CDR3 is TGTGCCAGCAGTGAAAACCGGGGTTTGGGGGCCAACGTCCTGACTTTC. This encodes CASSENRGLGANVLTF.

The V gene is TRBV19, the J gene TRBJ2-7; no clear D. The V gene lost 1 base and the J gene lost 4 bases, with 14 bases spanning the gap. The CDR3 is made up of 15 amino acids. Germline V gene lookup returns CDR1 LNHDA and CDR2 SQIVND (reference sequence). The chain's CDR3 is CASSIARANGYEQYF. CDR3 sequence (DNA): TGTGCCAGTAGTATAGCCCGAGCGAACGGTTACGAGCAGTACTTC.

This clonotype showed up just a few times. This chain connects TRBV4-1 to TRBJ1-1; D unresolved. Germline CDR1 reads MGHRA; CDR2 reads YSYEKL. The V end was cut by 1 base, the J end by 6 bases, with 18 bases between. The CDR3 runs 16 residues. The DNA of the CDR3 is TGCGCCAGCAGCCAAGCCCGTTCGCCAGGTTCGGCTGAAGCTTTCTTT. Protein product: CASSQARSPGSAEAFF.

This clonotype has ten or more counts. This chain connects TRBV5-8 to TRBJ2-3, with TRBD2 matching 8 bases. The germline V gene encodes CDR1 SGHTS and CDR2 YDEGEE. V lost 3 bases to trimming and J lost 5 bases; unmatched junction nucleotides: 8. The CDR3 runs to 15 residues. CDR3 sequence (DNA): TGTGCCAGCAGCTGGGGAGCGGGAGCGGTAGATACGCAGTATTTT. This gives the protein CASSWGAGAVDTQYF.

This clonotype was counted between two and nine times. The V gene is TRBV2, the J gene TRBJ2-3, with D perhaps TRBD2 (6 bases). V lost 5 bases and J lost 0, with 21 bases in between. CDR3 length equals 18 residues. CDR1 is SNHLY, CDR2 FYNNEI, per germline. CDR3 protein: CASSQITLSGPSTDTQYF. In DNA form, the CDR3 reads TGTGCCAGCAGTCAGATCACCCTTAGCGGTCCTAGCACAGATACGCAGTATTTT.

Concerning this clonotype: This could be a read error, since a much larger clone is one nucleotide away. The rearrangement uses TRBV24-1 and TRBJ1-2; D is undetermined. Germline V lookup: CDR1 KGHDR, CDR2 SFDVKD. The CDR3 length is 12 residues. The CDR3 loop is CATPNNRGDYTF. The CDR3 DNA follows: TGTGCTACGCCCAACAACCGGGGAGACTACACCTTC.

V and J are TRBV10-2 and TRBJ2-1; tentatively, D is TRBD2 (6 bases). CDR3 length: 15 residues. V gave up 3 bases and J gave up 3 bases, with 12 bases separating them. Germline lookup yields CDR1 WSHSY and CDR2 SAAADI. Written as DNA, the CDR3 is TGCGCCAGCAGTGATATGAGACTAGACTACAATGAGCAGTTCTTC. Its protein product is CASSDMRLDYNEQFF.

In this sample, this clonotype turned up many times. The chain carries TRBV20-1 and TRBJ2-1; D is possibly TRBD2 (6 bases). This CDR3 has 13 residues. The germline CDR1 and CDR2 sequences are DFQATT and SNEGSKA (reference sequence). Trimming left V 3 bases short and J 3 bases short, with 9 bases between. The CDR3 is CSASASDYNEQFF. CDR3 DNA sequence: TGCAGTGCTAGTGCTAGCGACTACAATGAGCAGTTCTTC.

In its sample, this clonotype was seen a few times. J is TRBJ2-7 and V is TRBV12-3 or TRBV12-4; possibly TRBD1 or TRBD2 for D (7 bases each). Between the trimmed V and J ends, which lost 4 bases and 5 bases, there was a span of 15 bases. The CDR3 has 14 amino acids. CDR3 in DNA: TGTGCCAGCAGTTCGACAGGGAGGGTGAACGAGCAGTACTTC. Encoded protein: CASSSTGRVNEQYF.

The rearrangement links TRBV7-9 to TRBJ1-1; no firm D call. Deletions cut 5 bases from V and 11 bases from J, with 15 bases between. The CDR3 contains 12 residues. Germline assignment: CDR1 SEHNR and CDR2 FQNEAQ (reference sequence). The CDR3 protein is CASSQPGLSAFF. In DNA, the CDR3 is TGTGCCAGCAGCCAGCCGGGTCTGTCTGCTTTCTTT.

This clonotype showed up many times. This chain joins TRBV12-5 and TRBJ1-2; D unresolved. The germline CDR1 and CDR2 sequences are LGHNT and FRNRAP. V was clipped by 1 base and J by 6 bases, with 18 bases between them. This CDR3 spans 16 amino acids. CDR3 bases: TGTGCTAGTGGTTTGGCCATAAACCGGGATGTTCATGGCTACACCTTC. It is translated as CASGLAINRDVHGYTF.

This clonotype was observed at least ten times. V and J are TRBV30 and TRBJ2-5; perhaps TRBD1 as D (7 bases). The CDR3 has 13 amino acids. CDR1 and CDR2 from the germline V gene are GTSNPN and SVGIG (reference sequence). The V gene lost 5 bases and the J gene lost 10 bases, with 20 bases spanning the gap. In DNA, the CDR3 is TGTGCCTGGGACACTGGCGTTCAGGGGGGCCAGTACTTC. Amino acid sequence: CAWDTGVQGGQYF. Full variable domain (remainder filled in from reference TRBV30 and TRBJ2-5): SQTIHQWPATLVQPVGSPLSLECTVEGTSNPNLYWYRQAAGRGLQLLFYSVGIGQISSEVPQNLSASRPQDRQFILSSKKLLLSDSGFYLCAWDTGVQGGQYFGPGTRLLVL.

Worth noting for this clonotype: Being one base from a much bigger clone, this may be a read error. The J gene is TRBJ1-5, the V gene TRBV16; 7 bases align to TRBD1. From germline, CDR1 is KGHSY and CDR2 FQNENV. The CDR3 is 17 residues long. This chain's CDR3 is CASIQRTGPLSNQPQHF. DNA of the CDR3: TGTGCCAGCATCCAACGGACAGGCCCTTTGAGCAATCAGCCCCAGCATTTT.

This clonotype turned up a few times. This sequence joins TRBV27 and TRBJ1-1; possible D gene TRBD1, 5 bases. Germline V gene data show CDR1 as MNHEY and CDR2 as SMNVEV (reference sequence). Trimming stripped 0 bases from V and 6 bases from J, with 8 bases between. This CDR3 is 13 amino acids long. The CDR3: CASSLSWGSEAFF. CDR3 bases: TGTGCCAGCAGTTTATCTTGGGGCTCTGAAGCTTTCTTT.

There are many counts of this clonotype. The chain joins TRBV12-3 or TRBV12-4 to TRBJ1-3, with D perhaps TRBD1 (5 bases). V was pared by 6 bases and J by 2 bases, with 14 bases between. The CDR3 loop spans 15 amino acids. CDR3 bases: TGTGCCAGCAGCCCCTCTCGGGGGGCTGGAAACACCATATATTTT. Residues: CASSPSRGAGNTIYF.

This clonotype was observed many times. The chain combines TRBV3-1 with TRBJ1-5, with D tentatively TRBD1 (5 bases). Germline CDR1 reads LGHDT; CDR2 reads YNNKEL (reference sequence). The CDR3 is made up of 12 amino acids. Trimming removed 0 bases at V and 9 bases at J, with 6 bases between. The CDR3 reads CASSQDQGPQHF. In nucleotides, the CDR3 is TGTGCCAGCAGCCAAGATCAGGGGCCCCAGCATTTT.

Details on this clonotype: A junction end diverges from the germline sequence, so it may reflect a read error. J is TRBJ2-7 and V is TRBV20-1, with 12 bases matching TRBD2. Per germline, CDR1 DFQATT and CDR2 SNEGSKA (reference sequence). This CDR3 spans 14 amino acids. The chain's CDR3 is CSSSGRAHPGEQYF. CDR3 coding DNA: TGCAGTTCTAGCGGGAGGGCCCACCCTGGAGAGCAGTACTTC.